Following are 8 T cell receptor beta chains from one sample sequenced in a study of cytomegalovirus exposure and HLA in healthy donors. Profiled with immunoSEQ multiplex PCR; TCRdb holds only in-frame clones, not every one. The table records some 290,000 clones, approximately 91% of them present only once. Specimen: PBMCs. The receptors originated from a man aged 25-45 years in good health and CMV-seronegative.

This clone was seen a handful of times. The chain recombines TRBV2 with TRBJ2-7, with D possibly matching TRBD2 (5 bases). Per germline, CDR1 SNHLY and CDR2 FYNNEI. The CDR3 totals 12 residues. V gave up 2 bases and J gave up 5 bases, with 7 bases separating them. The CDR3 DNA reads TGTGCCAGCAGTGAAAGAGGGAACGAGCAGTACTTC. Residues: CASSERGNEQYF.

This clone was counted only a few times. This chain uses TRBV11-2 with TRBJ1-2; 7 bases are shared with TRBD1. The CDR3 runs 16 residues. Germline V CDR1 and CDR2: SGHAT, FQNNGV. With V trimmed by 0 bases and J by 7 bases, 11 bases remained unmatched. DNA of the CDR3: TGTGCCAGCAGCTTAGATTTTAGGGGGCGCGTAGGTGGCTACACCTTC. Protein sequence: CASSLDFRGRVGGYTF.

The genes are TRBV4-2 and TRBJ2-2; 10 nucleotides align to TRBD2. The ends lost 3 bases at V and 4 bases at J; junction bases unmatched: 11. Germline CDR1 reads LGHNA; CDR2 reads YNFKEQ. The CDR3 is 18 residues long. DNA of the CDR3: TGTGCCAGCAGCCACGATAGCGGGGGGCCTCGGGGCACCGGGGAGCTGTTTTTT. This sequence encodes CASSHDSGGPRGTGELFF.

This chain links TRBV7-9 with TRBJ2-1; 8 positions match TRBD1. This CDR3 contains 15 residues. With V trimmed by 7 bases and J by 4 bases, 9 bases remained unmatched. Germline CDR1 reads SEHNR; CDR2 reads FQNEAQ (reference sequence). The DNA for the CDR3 is TGTGCCAGCACCTCGGACAGGGAGGAATACAATGAGCAGTTCTTC. Translated: CASTSDREEYNEQFF. The whole variable domain, remainder taken from reference TRBV7-9 and TRBJ2-1, is DTGVSQNPRHKITKRGQNVTFRCDPISEHNRLYWYRQTLGQGPEFLTYFQNEAQLEKSRLLSDRFSAERPKGSFSTLEIQRTEQGDSAMYLCASTSDREEYNEQFFGPGTRLTVL.

This chain uses TRBV27 with TRBJ2-7; 8 bases map to TRBD1. Trimming removed 3 bases from V and 0 bases from J; junction bases left unmatched: 4. The CDR3 covers 15 residues. Per the germline V gene, CDR1 is MNHEY and CDR2 is SMNVEV (reference sequence). The CDR3 DNA reads TGTGCCAGCAGTTTCACAGGGGGGACCTCCTACGAGCAGTACTTC. Encoded protein: CASSFTGGTSYEQYF.

The rearrangement joins TRBV2 to TRBJ1-3; TRBD1 aligns across 9 bases. The ends lost 3 bases at V and 1 base at J; junction bases unmatched: 4. Germline CDR1 and CDR2: SNHLY and FYNNEI. The CDR3 sequence is 16 residues long. CDR3: CASSDLQGASGNTIYF. CDR3 in DNA: TGTGCCAGCAGTGACCTACAGGGGGCTTCTGGAAACACCATATATTTT.

The rearrangement uses TRBV10-1 and TRBJ2-5, with 10 bases that match TRBD2. The CDR3 is 18 amino acids. V trimming: 2 bases; J trimming: 1 base; junction bases outside the gene matches: 10. Germline values: CDR1 WNHNN, CDR2 SYGVQD (reference sequence). In DNA, the CDR3 is TGCGCCAGCAGTGAGGGTCGGAGTAGCGGGGGGTTCCAAGAGACCCAGTACTTC. Translating it yields CASSEGRSSGGFQETQYF.

This CDR3 is CSALTGRTEAFF. The CDR3 DNA reads as TGCAGCGCCCTGACAGGGCGCACTGAAGCTTTCTTT. V is TRBV29-1 and J is TRBJ1-1; TRBD1 aligns across 7 bases. Per the germline V gene, CDR1 is SQVTM and CDR2 is ANQGSEA. Unmatched junction bases numbered 6, after V lost 7 bases and J lost 4 bases. CDR3 length: 12 residues.